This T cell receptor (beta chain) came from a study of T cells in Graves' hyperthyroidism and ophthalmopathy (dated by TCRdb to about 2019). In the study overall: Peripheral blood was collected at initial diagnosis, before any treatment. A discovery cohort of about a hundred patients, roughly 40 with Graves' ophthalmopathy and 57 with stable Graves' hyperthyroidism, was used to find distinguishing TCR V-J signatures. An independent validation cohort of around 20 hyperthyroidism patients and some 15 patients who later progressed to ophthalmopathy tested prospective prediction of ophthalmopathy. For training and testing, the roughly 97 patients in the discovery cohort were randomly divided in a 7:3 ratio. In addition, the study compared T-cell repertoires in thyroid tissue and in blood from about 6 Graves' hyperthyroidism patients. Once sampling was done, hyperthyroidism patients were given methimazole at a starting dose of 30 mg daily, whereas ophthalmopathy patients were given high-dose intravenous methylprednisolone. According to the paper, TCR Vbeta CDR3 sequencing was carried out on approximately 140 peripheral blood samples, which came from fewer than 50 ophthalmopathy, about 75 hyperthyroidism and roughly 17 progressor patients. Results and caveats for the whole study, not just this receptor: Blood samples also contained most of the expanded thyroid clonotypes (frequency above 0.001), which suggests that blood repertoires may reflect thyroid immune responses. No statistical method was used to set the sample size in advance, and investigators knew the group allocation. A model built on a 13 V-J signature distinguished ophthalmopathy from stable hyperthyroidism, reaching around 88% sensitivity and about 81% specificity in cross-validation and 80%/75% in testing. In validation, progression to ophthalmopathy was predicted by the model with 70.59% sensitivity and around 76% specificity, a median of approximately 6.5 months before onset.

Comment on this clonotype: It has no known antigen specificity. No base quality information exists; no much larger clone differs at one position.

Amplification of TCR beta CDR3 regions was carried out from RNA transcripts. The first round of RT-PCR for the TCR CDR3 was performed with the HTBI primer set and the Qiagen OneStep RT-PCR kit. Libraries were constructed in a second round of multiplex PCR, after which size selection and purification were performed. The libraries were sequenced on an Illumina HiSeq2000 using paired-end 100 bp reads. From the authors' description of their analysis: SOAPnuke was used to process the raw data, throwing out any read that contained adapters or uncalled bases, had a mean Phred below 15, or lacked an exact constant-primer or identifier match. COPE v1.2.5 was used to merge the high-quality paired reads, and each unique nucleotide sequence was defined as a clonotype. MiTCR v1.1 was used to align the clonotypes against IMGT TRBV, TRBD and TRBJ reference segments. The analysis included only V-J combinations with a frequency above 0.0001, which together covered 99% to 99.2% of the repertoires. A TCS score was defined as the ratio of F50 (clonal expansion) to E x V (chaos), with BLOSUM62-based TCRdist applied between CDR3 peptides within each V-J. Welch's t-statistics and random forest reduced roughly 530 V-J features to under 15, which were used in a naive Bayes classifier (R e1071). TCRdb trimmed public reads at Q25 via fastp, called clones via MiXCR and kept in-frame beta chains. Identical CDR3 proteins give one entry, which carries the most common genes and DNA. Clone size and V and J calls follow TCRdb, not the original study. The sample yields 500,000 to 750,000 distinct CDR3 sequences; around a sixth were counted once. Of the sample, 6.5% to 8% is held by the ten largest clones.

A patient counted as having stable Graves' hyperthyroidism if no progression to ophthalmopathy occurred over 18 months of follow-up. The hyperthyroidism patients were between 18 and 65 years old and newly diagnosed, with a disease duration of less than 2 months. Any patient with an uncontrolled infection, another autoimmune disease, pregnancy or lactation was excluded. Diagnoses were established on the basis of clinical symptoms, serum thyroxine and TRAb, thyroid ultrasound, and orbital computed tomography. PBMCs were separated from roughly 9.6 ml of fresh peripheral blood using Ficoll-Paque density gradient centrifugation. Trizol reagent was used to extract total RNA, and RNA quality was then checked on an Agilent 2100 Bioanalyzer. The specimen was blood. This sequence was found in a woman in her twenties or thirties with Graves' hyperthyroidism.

The DNA sequence follows: TGTGCCAGTAGTATGGGGACTAGCGGGAGACGGTCCTACAATGAGCAGTTCTTC. This gives the protein CASSMGTSGRRSYNEQFF. This chain joins TRBV19 to TRBJ2-1; TRBD2 aligns with 14 central bases. V and J are trimmed by 3 bases and 1 base, and the gene matches miss 5 bases of the junction. CDR1 and CDR2 (LNHDA, SQIVND) derive from the germline V gene (reference sequence). The CDR3 runs 18 residues from the cysteine to the phenylalanine. The entry retains the CDR3 DNA only, 54 bases that are in frame from base 1.